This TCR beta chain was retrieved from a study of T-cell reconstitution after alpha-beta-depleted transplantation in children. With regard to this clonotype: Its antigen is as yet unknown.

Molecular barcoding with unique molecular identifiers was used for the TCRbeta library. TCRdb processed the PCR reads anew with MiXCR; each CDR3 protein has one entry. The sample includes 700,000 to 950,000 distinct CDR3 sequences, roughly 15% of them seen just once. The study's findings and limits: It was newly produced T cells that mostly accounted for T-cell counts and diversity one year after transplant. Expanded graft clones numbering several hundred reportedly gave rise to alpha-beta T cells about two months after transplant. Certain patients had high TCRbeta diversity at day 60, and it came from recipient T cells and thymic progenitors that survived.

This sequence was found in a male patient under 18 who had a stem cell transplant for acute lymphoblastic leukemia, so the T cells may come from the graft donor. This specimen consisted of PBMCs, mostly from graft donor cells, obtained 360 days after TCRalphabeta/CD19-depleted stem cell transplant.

CDR3 sequence reads: CSVKFTDTQYF. DNA of the CDR3: TGCAGTGTAAAATTCACAGATACGCAGTATTTT. This chain uses TRBV20-1 with TRBJ2-3; D unresolved. In germline, CDR1 is DFQATT, CDR2 SNEGSKA (reference sequence). This CDR3 has 11 residues. Trimming left V 7 bases short and J 2 bases short, with 7 bases between.